The subject of this entry is one TCR beta chain. Its antigen is unknown. The input lacks base qualities; no much larger clone sits a single base away. The source of the sample is a study of blood T cell repertoires in COVID-19 (dated by TCRdb to about 2020). For context, the study as a whole: Samples from collaborators originated in the United States, Italy and Spain and spanned both the acute and convalescent phases of COVID-19. The prospective study material was composed of cDNA or gDNA derived from T cells, B-cell-depleted T cells, or PBMCs. Deeply sampled blood TCRbeta repertoires from subjects exposed to, actively infected with, or recovered from COVID-19 were included in the dataset. The repertoires were made available in a free public database intended to serve as a resource for research on the immune response to SARS-CoV-2. Samples came from the ongoing ImmuneRACE study (first 160 participants) plus 1,254 subjects from 6 global collaborators. Sample metadata almost always included a de-identified subject ID, COVID-19 status, age in years and sex. HLA class I and class II types, where available, came from metadata supplied by the sample provider rather than from assay-based typing. Findings and caveats that apply to the study as a whole: The amount of clinical and demographic metadata varied by source and participant and was provided uncurated.

V is clipped by 4 bases and J by 1 base, and the sequence between their germline boundaries is 13 bases long. From the germline V gene, CDR1 is SQVTM and CDR2 is ANQGSEA. Measured from the cysteine to the phenylalanine, the CDR3 is 14 residues long. Kept here is only the CDR3 DNA, which spans 42 bases and is read in frame from base 1. Collaborating institutions collected whole blood in K2EDTA tubes following their own protocols. For TCRbeta analysis, collaborators shipped samples in one of three forms: frozen whole blood, isolated PBMCs, or DNA extracted from either of those sample types. TCRbeta CDR3 regions were amplified from genomic DNA using the immunoSEQ Assay, a bias-controlled multiplex PCR. The authors' pipeline ran thus. The number of nucleated cells in each sample was estimated by amplification of reference gene primers within the assay. To quantify the absolute abundance of each unique TCRbeta CDR3 rearrangement, sequence reads were collapsed and filtered. For each sample, productive Simpson clonality was calculated as the square root of Simpson's diversity index across productive rearrangements. TCRdb provides this immuneACCESS table in a form limited to in-frame rearrangements. Some clones are lacking; in checked studies, under half of them reflect an unresolved V gene, and why the rest are absent is not known. For V, J and clone size, that table is used; D and trimming come from the DNA. This sample is represented by 270,000 or so clones; less than 85% of them were singletons. Roughly 3.1% of the sample lies in the top ten.

The sequence derives from a woman between 18 and 30 years old with acute or convalescent COVID-19. The specimen was peripheral blood. The chain is assembled from TRBV29-1 and TRBJ1-1, with an unclear D gene assignment. The CDR3 protein: CSVVSLRRNTEAFF. Read as DNA, the sequence is TGCAGCGTTGTGAGTTTACGGAGGAACACTGAAGCTTTCTTT.